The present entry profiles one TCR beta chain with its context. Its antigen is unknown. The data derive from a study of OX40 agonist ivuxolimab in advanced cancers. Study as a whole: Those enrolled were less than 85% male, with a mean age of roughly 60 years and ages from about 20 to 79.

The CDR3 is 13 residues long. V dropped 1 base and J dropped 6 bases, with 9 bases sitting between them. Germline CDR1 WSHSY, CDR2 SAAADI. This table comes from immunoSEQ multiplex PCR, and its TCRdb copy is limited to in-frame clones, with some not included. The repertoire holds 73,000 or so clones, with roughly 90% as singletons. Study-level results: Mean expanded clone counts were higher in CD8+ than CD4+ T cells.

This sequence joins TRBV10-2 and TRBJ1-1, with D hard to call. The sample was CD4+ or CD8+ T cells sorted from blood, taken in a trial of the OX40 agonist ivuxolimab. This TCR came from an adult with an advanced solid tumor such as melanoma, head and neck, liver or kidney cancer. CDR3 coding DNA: TGCGCCAGCAGTGAGTTGTGGGATGCTGAAGCTTTCTTT. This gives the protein CASSELWDAEAFF.